This T cell receptor beta chain was found in a study of cytomegalovirus exposure and HLA in healthy donors. Study findings and constraints: Listed as cytomegalovirus-associated were about 160 TCR beta chains.

The PCR contained 60 Vbeta and 13 Jbeta primers. In the authors' methods: Among the unique TCR beta chains that a later analysis counted, around 72 million in all, about 11 million were shared. TCRdb's table, derived via immunoSEQ multiplex PCR, lists solely in-frame clones and lacks some. Clonal size and the V and J genes are those of that table, whereas D and trimming came from the DNA. The sample lists some 78,000 clones, nearly 80% occurring once. As to this clone: The antigen remains undetermined.

J gave up 10 bases and V 3 bases, and 3 bases lay outside the gene matches. This CDR3 contains 14 residues. CDR1 is MRHNA, CDR2 SNTAGT, per germline. The source of this sequence is a woman aged 50 to 60 in good health and CMV-seropositive. The V and J genes are TRBV6-4 and TRBJ2-1; 13 bases match TRBD2. The sequencing sample was made of PBMCs. CDR3 DNA sequence: TGTGCCAGCAGTGATGAGGGACTAGCGGGGGAGCAGTTCTTC. Translation: CASSDEGLAGEQFF.